One and the same sample provided the 28 T cell receptor beta chains below, sequenced in a study of OX40 agonist ivuxolimab in advanced cancers. Profiling relied on immunoSEQ multiplex PCR, and the TCRdb table lists in-frame clones only, not all of them. The sample has 30,000 to 45,000 clones; around 82% are singletons. Sequenced here: CD4+ or CD8+ T cells sorted from blood, sampled in a trial of the OX40 agonist ivuxolimab. These receptor sequences come from an adult with an advanced solid tumor such as melanoma, head and neck, liver or kidney cancer.

The J gene is TRBJ1-6, the V gene TRBV2; D is undetermined. CDR3 length: 14 amino acids. Germline-derived CDR1 and CDR2 are SNHLY and FYNNEI. V was pared by 4 bases and J by 8 bases, with 12 bases between. CDR3 sequence reads: CASSGGLGDSPLHF. The CDR3 nucleotides are TGTGCCAGCAGTGGAGGCCTCGGCGATTCACCCCTCCACTTT.

The gene calls are TRBV2 and TRBJ1-2, with D perhaps TRBD1 (6 bases). Between the trimmed V and J ends, which lost 6 bases and 2 bases, there was a span of 10 bases. Per the germline V gene, CDR1 is SNHLY and CDR2 is FYNNEI. CDR3 size: 13 residues. The CDR3 DNA follows: TGTGCCAGCAGCCCCGGGACAAACTATGGCTACACCTTC. It is translated as CASSPGTNYGYTF.

This clone was seen only a few times. The genes are TRBV9 and TRBJ2-1; 11 bases match TRBD2. V shed 3 bases and J 3 bases; nucleotides not matched to a gene: 8. The germline V gene has CDR1 SGDLS and CDR2 YYNGEE. The CDR3 runs 17 residues. CDR3 amino acids: CASSAPGGTSGYNEQFF. For the CDR3, the DNA is TGTGCCAGCAGCGCCCCGGGGGGGACTAGCGGCTACAATGAGCAGTTCTTC. The complete variable domain, with remaining parts taken from reference TRBV9 and TRBJ2-1, reads DSGVTQTPKHLITATGQRVTLRCSPRSGDLSVYWYQQSLDQGLQFLIQYYNGEERAKGNILERFSAQQFPDLHSELNLSSLELGDSALYFCASSAPGGTSGYNEQFFGPGTRLTVL.

V is TRBV6-5 and J is TRBJ2-2; 10 positions agree with TRBD1. Germline CDR1 is MNHEY and CDR2 is SVGAGI. The CDR3 is made up of 13 amino acids. V was clipped by 10 bases and J by 13 bases; unmatched bases: 12. The CDR3 coding sequence is TGTGCCACCTCCGGGACAGGGGCGATAGTGCTGTTTTTT. Protein sequence: CATSGTGAIVLFF.

The V call is TRBV7-2, the J call TRBJ1-5, with D possibly matching TRBD1 (6 bases). The CDR3 runs 13 residues. The V gene lost 5 bases and the J gene lost 7 bases, with 12 bases spanning the gap. CDR1 and CDR2 from the germline V gene are SGHTA and FQGNSA. Written as DNA, the CDR3 is TGTGCCAGCAGCCCAGGGGACCGGCAGCCCCAGCATTTT. As protein: CASSPGDRQPQHF.

This chain joins TRBV19 and TRBJ2-3, with 7 bases that match TRBD1. Germline trimming cut 1 base from V and 6 bases from J; bases unmatched to any gene: 10. Germline CDR1 is LNHDA and CDR2 is SQIVND (reference sequence). The CDR3 loop spans 16 amino acids. Here the CDR3 reads CASSIGETGNWDTQYF. The CDR3 coding sequence is TGTGCCAGTAGTATAGGGGAGACAGGGAATTGGGATACGCAGTATTTT.

The chain combines TRBV28 with TRBJ2-7; D possibly uses TRBD1 or TRBD2 (5 bases each). This CDR3 is 12 amino acids long. V was pared by 4 bases and J by 7 bases, with 11 bases between. Looked up from germline, CDR1 is MDHEN and CDR2 is SYDVKM. The CDR3, as DNA: TGTGCCAGCAGTTCCGGGGCGAGAGAGCAGTACTTC. It specifies CASSSGAREQYF.

The rearrangement joins TRBV19 to TRBJ2-3; no definite D call. Deletions cut 4 bases from V and 0 bases from J, with 8 bases between. Germline CDR1 is LNHDA and CDR2 is SQIVND (reference sequence). The length of the CDR3 is 14 residues. CDR3 nucleotides: TGTGCCAGTAGTAGAACCGGGAGCACAGATACGCAGTATTTT. The encoded protein is CASSRTGSTDTQYF.

The V gene is TRBV21-1, the J gene TRBJ2-1; the table names TRBD2, a call not compared with the DNA. TRBV21-1 is a pseudogene locus. This CDR3 comprises 18 residues. CDR3 region: CASSKCLAGDGTYNEQFF. CDR3 sequence (DNA): TGTGCCAGCAGCAAATGTCTAGCGGGAGATGGAACCTACAATGAGCAGTTCTTC.

The genes are TRBV6-6 and TRBJ2-2; 8 bases are shared with TRBD1. The germline gives CDR1 MNHNY, CDR2 SVGAGI (reference sequence). The length of the CDR3 is 15 residues. Trimming cost V 6 bases and J 2 bases; bases outside gene matches: 5. CDR3 nucleotide sequence: TGTGCCAGCAGGTCGGGACAGGTCAACACCGGGGAGCTGTTTTTT. It codes for CASRSGQVNTGELFF.

The CDR3 DNA is TGTGCCTGGGGTGCTACAGGTTATAGCAATCAGCCCCAGCATTTT. Translating it yields CAWGATGYSNQPQHF. The genes are TRBV30 and TRBJ1-5, with D tentatively TRBD1 (5 bases). This CDR3 comprises 15 residues. CDR1 and CDR2 from the germline V gene are GTSNPN and SVGIG (reference sequence). V lost 5 bases and J lost 0, with 14 bases in between.

In DNA, the CDR3 is TGTGCCAGCAGCTCCCTTCGGGGACTGGAGGGTGGGGAGCTGTTTTTT. Its translation is CASSSLRGLEGGELFF. The chain uses TRBV11-2 and TRBJ2-2; D perhaps matches TRBD2 (6 bases). CDR3 length: 16 amino acids. The V and J ends lost 4 bases and 8 bases respectively, with 20 bases between them. The V gene's germline CDR1 is SGHAT and CDR2 FQNNGV.

V usage is TRBV4-1 and J usage is TRBJ2-7, with 12 bases matching TRBD1. The germline V gene encodes CDR1 MGHRA and CDR2 YSYEKL. V trimming: 5 bases; J trimming: 3 bases; junction bases outside the gene matches: 8. The CDR3 has 16 amino acids. Here the CDR3 DNA reads TGCGCCAGCAGCGCAACCGGGACAGGGGGCTTCTACGAGCAGTACTTC. This gives the protein CASSATGTGGFYEQYF.

The V gene is TRBV12-2, the J gene TRBJ1-2; no DNA check was done on the table's D call, TRBD1. TRBV12-2 is marked as a pseudogene. This CDR3 is built from 11 residues. DNA for the CDR3: TGTGCAAGTCGCTTCCCGGACGGACAGGCCTTC. It translates to CASRFPDGQAF.

The chain recombines TRBV6-1 with TRBJ2-7; D is undetermined. Germline assignment: CDR1 MNHNS and CDR2 SASEGT. The V end was cut by 8 bases, the J end by 2 bases, with 7 bases between. This CDR3 region has 11 residues. The CDR3 region is CASLRTYEQYF. The CDR3 nucleotides read TGTGCCAGCCTACGAACCTACGAGCAGTACTTC.

V gene TRBV6-1 combines with J gene TRBJ1-5; D is perhaps TRBD1 (5 bases). The CDR3 covers 15 residues. Germline V gives CDR1 MNHNS, CDR2 SASEGT. Trimming removed 2 bases from V and 5 bases from J, with 13 bases in between. The CDR3 loop is CASSEYGGADQPQHF. The CDR3 DNA follows: TGTGCCAGCAGTGAATATGGCGGGGCGGATCAGCCCCAGCATTTT.

The rearrangement joins TRBV5-6 to TRBJ2-2; D gene uncertain. The V end lost 2 bases, the J end lost 0 bases, and 8 bases lay between the germline ends. Germline V CDR1 and CDR2: SGHDT, YYEEEE. The CDR3 is 15 amino acids. DNA for the CDR3: TGTGCCAGCAGCTTCGGGCTAGCGAACACCGGGGAGCTGTTTTTT. Translating it yields CASSFGLANTGELFF.

The chain joins TRBV19 to TRBJ2-3, with 9 bases identical to TRBD2. Germline-derived CDR1 and CDR2 are LNHDA and SQIVND (reference sequence). The CDR3 has 15 amino acids. Trimming at V came to 6 bases and at J to 5 bases, leaving 9 bases not matched to a gene. CDR3 region: CASRSEREERDTQYF. The DNA of the CDR3 is TGTGCCAGTAGGTCGGAGCGGGAGGAGAGAGATACGCAGTATTTT.

V usage is TRBV9 and J usage is TRBJ2-5; the D gene is possibly TRBD2 (6 bases). With 3 bases removed from V and 7 bases from J, the gap between germline ends came to 10 bases. CDR1 is SGDLS and CDR2 is YYNGEE in the germline V gene. The CDR3 has 12 residues. Written as DNA, the CDR3 is TGTGCCAGCAGCGCGAGGGGAGGGACCCAGTACTTC. The encoded protein is CASSARGGTQYF.

The rearrangement uses TRBV2 and TRBJ1-1, with D perhaps TRBD1 (6 bases). The germline CDR1 and CDR2 sequences are SNHLY and FYNNEI. The CDR3 spans 13 residues. V shed 1 base and J shed 14 bases, with 17 bases lying between them. CDR3: CASSEEMRTAPFF. The CDR3 coding sequence is TGTGCCAGCAGTGAAGAGATGAGGACAGCTCCATTCTTT.

This chain connects TRBV19 to TRBJ2-7; TRBD2 aligns across 10 bases. Unmatched junction bases numbered 9, after V lost 7 bases and J lost 3 bases. Germline values: CDR1 LNHDA, CDR2 SQIVND (reference sequence). The CDR3 has 15 amino acids. CDR3 coding DNA: TGTGCCAGTAAATCGGCTAGCGGGGGACACTACGAGCAGTACTTC. Translating it yields CASKSASGGHYEQYF.

The chain couples TRBV7-3 to TRBJ2-2; 8 nucleotides align to TRBD1. Germline V lookup: CDR1 SGHTA, CDR2 FQGTGA. This CDR3 comprises 16 residues. Trimming cost V 5 bases and J 2 bases; bases outside gene matches: 7. Here the CDR3 reads CASSPVQGANTGELFF. The CDR3 DNA follows: TGTGCCAGCAGCCCGGTGCAGGGGGCAAACACCGGGGAGCTGTTTTTT.

J is TRBJ1-5 and V is TRBV15; 10 nucleotides align to TRBD1. V lost 1 base, J lost 2 bases, and 5 bases stayed unmatched. Germline lookup yields CDR1 LNHNV and CDR2 YYDKDF (reference sequence). The CDR3 is 17 amino acids. The CDR3 region has the DNA TGTGCCACCAGCAGAGGGGACAGGGGAAGTGGCAATCAGCCCCAGCATTTT. Its protein product is CATSRGDRGSGNQPQHF.

This clone occurred once. The chain uses TRBV5-4 and TRBJ1-1; D is uncertain. Trimming took 0 bases from V and 1 from J, leaving 10 bases between them. In germline, CDR1 is SGHNT, CDR2 YYREEE (reference sequence). CDR3 size: 15 residues. CDR3 sequence (DNA): TGTGCCAGCAGCTTGGGGCGCAGGAGGAACACTGAAGCTTTCTTT. It is translated as CASSLGRRRNTEAFF.

This clone was observed a handful of times. DNA for the CDR3: TGTGCCAGCAGTATACAGGGAGTTAATTCACCCCTCCACTTT. Translated: CASSIQGVNSPLHF. The chain links TRBV27 to TRBJ1-6; tentatively, D is TRBD1 (6 bases). There are 14 residues in the CDR3. Germline V gene sequence: CDR1 MNHEY, CDR2 SMNVEV (reference sequence). V gave up 5 bases and J gave up 6 bases, with 11 bases separating them.

This clone appeared once. The rearrangement joins TRBV27 to TRBJ1-1; D uncertain. CDR1 is MNHEY and CDR2 is SMNVEV in the germline V gene (reference sequence). The CDR3 runs 14 residues. V lost 4 bases and J 2 bases, leaving 11 bases between the germline ends. CDR3 loop: CASSYQASNTEAFF. In nucleotides, the CDR3 is TGTGCCAGCAGTTACCAGGCCAGTAACACTGAAGCTTTCTTT.

This clone was found once. The chain joins TRBV7-3 to TRBJ2-2; 9 nucleotides agree with TRBD2. The germline gives CDR1 SGHTA, CDR2 FQGTGA. The CDR3 is 15 amino acids. V lost 2 bases, J lost 7 bases, and 5 bases stayed unmatched. CDR3: CASSLAGGPIGELFF. As DNA, the CDR3 is TGTGCCAGCAGCTTAGCGGGAGGGCCGATCGGGGAGCTGTTTTTT. Full variable domain (missing parts from reference TRBV7-3 and TRBJ2-2): GAGVSQTPSNKVTEKGKYVELRCDPISGHTALYWYRQSLGQGPEFLIYFQGTGAADDSGLPNDRFFAVRPEGSVSTLKIQRTERGDSAVYLCASSLAGGPIGELFFGEGSRLTVL.

The CDR3 spells CASSLTGAETQYF. CDR3 nucleotide sequence: TGTGCCAGCAGCCTGACAGGGGCCGAGACCCAGTACTTC. The gene calls are TRBV6-5 and TRBJ2-5; the match to TRBD1 covers 8 bases. V shed 6 bases, J shed 5 bases, and the junction held 5 bases outside the gene matches. The CDR3 consists of 13 residues. The germline V gene encodes CDR1 MNHEY and CDR2 SVGAGI.